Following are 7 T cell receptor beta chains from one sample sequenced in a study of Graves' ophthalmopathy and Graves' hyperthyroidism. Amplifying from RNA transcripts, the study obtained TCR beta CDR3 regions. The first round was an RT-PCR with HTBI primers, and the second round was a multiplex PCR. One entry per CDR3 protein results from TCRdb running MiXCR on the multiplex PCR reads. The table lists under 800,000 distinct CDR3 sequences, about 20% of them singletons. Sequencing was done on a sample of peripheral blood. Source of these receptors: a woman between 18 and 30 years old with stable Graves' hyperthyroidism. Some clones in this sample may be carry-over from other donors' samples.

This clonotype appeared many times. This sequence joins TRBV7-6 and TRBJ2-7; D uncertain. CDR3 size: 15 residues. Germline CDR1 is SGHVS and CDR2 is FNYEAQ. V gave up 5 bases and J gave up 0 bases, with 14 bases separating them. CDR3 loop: CASSQVRQFSYEQYF. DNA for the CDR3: TGTGCCAGCAGCCAAGTACGGCAGTTCTCCTACGAGCAGTACTTC. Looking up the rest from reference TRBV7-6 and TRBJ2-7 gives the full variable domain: GAGVSQSPRYKVTKRGQDVALRCDPISGHVSLYWYRQALGQGPEFLTYFNYEAQQDKSGLPNDRFSAERPEGSISTLTIQRTEQRDSAMYRCASSQVRQFSYEQYFGPGTRLTVT.

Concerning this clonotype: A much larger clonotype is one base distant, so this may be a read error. The CDR3 region has the DNA TGTGCCAGCAGTCCCACCCTCGACTATGGCTACACCTTC. Amino acids: CASSPTLDYGYTF. V gene TRBV12-3 or TRBV12-4 combines with J gene TRBJ1-2, with D unclear. The CDR3 has 13 amino acids. V lost 5 bases and J lost 3, with 10 bases in between.

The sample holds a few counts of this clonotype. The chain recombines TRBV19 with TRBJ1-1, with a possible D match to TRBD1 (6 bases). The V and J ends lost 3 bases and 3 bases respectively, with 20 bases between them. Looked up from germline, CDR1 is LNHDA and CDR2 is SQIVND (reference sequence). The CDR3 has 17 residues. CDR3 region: CASSIPWTEGDHTEAFF. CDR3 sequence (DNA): TGTGCCAGTAGTATCCCCTGGACAGAAGGGGACCACACTGAAGCTTTCTTT.

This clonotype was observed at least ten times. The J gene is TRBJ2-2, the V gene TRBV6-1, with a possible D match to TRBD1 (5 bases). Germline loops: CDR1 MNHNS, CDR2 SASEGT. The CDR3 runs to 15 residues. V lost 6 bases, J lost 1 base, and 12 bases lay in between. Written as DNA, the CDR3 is TGTGCCAGCAGGACAGTTACTAAGAACACCGGGGAGCTGTTTTTT. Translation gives CASRTVTKNTGELFF.

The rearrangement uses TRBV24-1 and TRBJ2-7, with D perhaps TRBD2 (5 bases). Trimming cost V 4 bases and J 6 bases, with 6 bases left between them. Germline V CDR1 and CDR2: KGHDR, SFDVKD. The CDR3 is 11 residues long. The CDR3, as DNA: TGTGCCACCAGTGAAGGACTCGAGCAGTACTTC. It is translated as CATSEGLEQYF.

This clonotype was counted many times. CDR3 in amino acids: CASSNRVGDGYTF. CDR3 nucleotides: TGTGCCAGCAGCAACAGGGTTGGCGATGGCTACACCTTC. The V and J genes are TRBV5-6 and TRBJ1-2; maybe TRBD1 (6 bases). CDR3 length: 13 amino acids. Germline V gene data show CDR1 as SGHDT and CDR2 as YYEEEE. The V gene lost 4 bases and the J gene lost 6 bases, with 13 bases spanning the gap.

The DNA for the CDR3 is TGTGCCAGCAGCCCCCGGCAGGAATATAATTCACCCCTCCACTTT. This sequence encodes CASSPRQEYNSPLHF. The chain is built from TRBV11-2 and TRBJ1-6, with D unclear. The V gene lost 5 bases and the J gene lost 4 bases, with 12 bases spanning the gap. CDR1 is SGHAT, CDR2 FQNNGV, per germline. The CDR3 has 15 amino acids.